A single sample gave rise to the 8 T cell receptor beta chains below, sequenced in a study of T cells in localized non-small cell lung cancer. Assay used: immunoSEQ multiplex PCR; TCRdb lists only in-frame clones, some missing. The sample includes tens of thousands of clones, 89% of them seen just once. The sequenced sample was peripheral blood, obtained before any cancer treatment. These receptor sequences come from a woman aged 35-75 years with stage I lung adenocarcinoma.

The gene calls are TRBV7-2 and TRBJ2-5; possible D gene TRBD2, 5 bases. The CDR3 spans 14 residues. V lost 3 bases, J lost 5 bases, and 13 bases lay in between. Germline V gives CDR1 SGHTA, CDR2 FQGNSA. This CDR3 is CASSFTVLAETQYF. The DNA of the CDR3 is TGTGCCAGCAGCTTCACGGTATTAGCGGAGACCCAGTACTTC.

The chain employs TRBV5-1 and TRBJ2-1, with 11 bases lining up with TRBD2. J lost 2 bases, V lost 0 bases, and 10 bases had no gene match. Looked up from germline, CDR1 is SGHRS and CDR2 is YFSETQ. The CDR3 is made up of 19 amino acids. The CDR3 spells CASSLGSGRAEGPYNEQFF. The CDR3, as DNA: TGCGCCAGCAGCTTGGGTAGCGGGAGGGCCGAGGGTCCCTACAATGAGCAGTTCTTC.

V and J are TRBV7-2 and TRBJ1-6, with TRBD1 matching over 7 bases. V shed 1 base and J 0 bases; nucleotides not matched to a gene: 9. This CDR3 comprises 19 residues. From germline, CDR1 is SGHTA and CDR2 FQGNSA. CDR3 loop: CASSLDRAGGSSYNSPLHF. The CDR3 DNA is TGTGCCAGCAGCTTAGATCGGGCAGGGGGGAGCTCCTATAATTCACCCCTCCACTTT.

DNA for the CDR3: TGTGCCAGTAGTATTTTTAGCGGGGGGAACTACAATGAGCAGTTCTTC. Its translation: CASSIFSGGNYNEQFF. This chain connects TRBV19 to TRBJ2-1, with 10 bases identical to TRBD2. This CDR3 spans 16 amino acids. V was clipped by 3 bases and J by 3 bases; unmatched bases: 5. CDR1 is LNHDA and CDR2 is SQIVND in the germline V gene (reference sequence). The full variable domain, in which reference TRBV19 and TRBJ2-1 provide the parts outside the CDR3, is DGGITQSPKYLFRKEGQNVTLSCEQNLNHDAMYWYRQDPGQGLRLIYYSQIVNDFQKGDIAEGYSVSREKKESFPLTVTSAQKNPTAFYLCASSIFSGGNYNEQFFGPGTRLTVL.

The gene calls are TRBV6-6 and TRBJ1-1; unclear D gene. V was clipped by 7 bases and J by 1 base, with 16 bases between them. Germline V gives CDR1 MNHNY, CDR2 SVGAGI (reference sequence). This CDR3 has 15 residues. CDR3 residues: CASTLIRGTNTEAFF. DNA for the CDR3: TGTGCCAGCACTCTTATCCGTGGCACGAACACTGAAGCTTTCTTT.

This chain uses TRBV18 with TRBJ1-5, with 8 positions matching TRBD1. The CDR3 covers 14 residues. With V trimmed by 6 bases and J by 2 bases, 3 bases remained unmatched. Germline CDR1 reads KGHSH; CDR2 reads LQKENI. This CDR3 reads CASSSTGGNQPQHF. As DNA, the CDR3 is TGTGCCAGCTCGTCGACAGGGGGCAATCAGCCCCAGCATTTT. The entire variable domain, with the rest obtained from reference TRBV18 and TRBJ1-5, is as follows: NAGVMQNPRHLVRRRGQEARLRCSPMKGHSHVYWYRQLPEEGLKFMVYLQKENIIDESGMPKERFSAEFPKEGPSILRIQQVVRGDSAAYFCASSSTGGNQPQHFGDGTRLSIL.

The chain uses TRBV28 and TRBJ2-7; 8 bases align to TRBD1. Germline lookup yields CDR1 MDHEN and CDR2 SYDVKM. There are 14 residues in the CDR3. Trimming removed 8 bases from V and 6 bases from J; junction bases left unmatched: 12. As DNA, the CDR3 is TGTGCCAGCTCCTCCGGGACAGGAGCGGCCGAGCAGTACTTC. Encoded protein: CASSSGTGAAEQYF.

This clone has just a few counts. This chain links TRBV30 with TRBJ2-2; D ambiguous. Germline V gives CDR1 GTSNPN, CDR2 SVGIG (reference sequence). V was trimmed by 4 bases and J by 3 bases, leaving 9 bases between them. CDR3 length equals 13 residues. CDR3 in amino acids: CAWILGYTGELFF. In DNA form, the CDR3 reads TGTGCCTGGATCTTGGGGTACACCGGGGAGCTGTTTTTT.